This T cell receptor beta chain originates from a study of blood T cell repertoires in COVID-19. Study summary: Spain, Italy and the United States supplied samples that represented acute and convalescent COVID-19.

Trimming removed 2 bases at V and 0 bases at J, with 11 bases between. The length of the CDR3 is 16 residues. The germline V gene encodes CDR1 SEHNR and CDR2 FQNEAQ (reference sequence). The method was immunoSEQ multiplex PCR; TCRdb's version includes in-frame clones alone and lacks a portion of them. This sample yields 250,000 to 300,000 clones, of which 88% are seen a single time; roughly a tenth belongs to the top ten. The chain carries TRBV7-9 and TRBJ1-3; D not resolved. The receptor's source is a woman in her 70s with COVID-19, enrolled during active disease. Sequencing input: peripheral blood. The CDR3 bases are TGTGCCAGCAGCTTATCGCCGATTAGCTCTGGAAACACCATATATTTT. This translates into CASSLSPISSGNTIYF.